This TCR beta chain was retrieved from a study of technical replicates of blood from a few donors. This clone was detected once. Sequenced by immunoSEQ multiplex PCR; TCRdb stores in-frame clones only, minus some. Counted here are around 84,000 clones, more than 95% occurring once; the ten biggest clones make up approximately 0.15%. V was clipped by 3 bases and J by 2 bases; unmatched bases: 10. CDR1 is MNHEY and CDR2 is SMNVEV in the germline V gene (reference sequence). The CDR3 has 16 amino acids. This TCR derives from a human donor in good health. Input material: T cells isolated from PBMCs. This rearrangement joins TRBV27 to TRBJ2-7; 7 bases match TRBD1. CDR3 nucleotides: TGTGCCAGCAGTTTCCTACGACAGGGAGCTCCCTACGAGCAGTACTTC. Amino acid sequence: CASSFLRQGAPYEQYF.